This TCR beta chain emerged from a study of T cells in Graves' hyperthyroidism and ophthalmopathy. Patients were aged 18 to 65, had disease duration under 2 months, and had newly diagnosed hyperthyroidism. Amplification of TCR beta CDR3 regions used RNA as the template. The study used the HTBI primer set for a first-round RT-PCR of the TCR CDR3. TCRdb re-called the multiplex PCR reads with MiXCR, one entry per CDR3 protein. The sample has 700,000 to 850,000 distinct CDR3 sequences; under 45% are singletons. The CDR3 consists of 15 residues. The germline V gene encodes CDR1 SGHNT and CDR2 YENEEA. Trimming pared 7 bases from V and 0 bases from J, leaving 15 bases between.

The receptor was derived from a middle-aged woman with Graves' hyperthyroidism. V usage is TRBV11-3 and J usage is TRBJ1-2, with D uncertain. The sequencing input was blood. The CDR3 bases are TGTGCCAGCAAATTGTCCCCAGGAACTAACTATGGCTACACCTTC. It translates to CASKLSPGTNYGYTF.